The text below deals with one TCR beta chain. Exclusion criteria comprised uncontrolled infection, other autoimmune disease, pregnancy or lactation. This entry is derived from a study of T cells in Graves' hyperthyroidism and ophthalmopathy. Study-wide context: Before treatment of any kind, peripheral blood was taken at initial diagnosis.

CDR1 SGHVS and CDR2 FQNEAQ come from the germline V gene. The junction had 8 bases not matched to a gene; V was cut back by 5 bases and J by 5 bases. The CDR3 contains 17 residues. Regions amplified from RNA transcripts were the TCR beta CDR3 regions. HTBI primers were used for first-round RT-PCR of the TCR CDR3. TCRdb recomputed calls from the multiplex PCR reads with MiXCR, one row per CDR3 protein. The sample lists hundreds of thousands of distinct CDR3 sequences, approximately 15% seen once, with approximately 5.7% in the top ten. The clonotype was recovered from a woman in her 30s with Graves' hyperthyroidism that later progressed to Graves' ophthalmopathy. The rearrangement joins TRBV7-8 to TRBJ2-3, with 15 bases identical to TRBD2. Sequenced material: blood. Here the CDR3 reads CASSPPGLAGGEDTQYF. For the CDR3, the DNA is TGTGCCAGCAGCCCCCCCGGACTAGCGGGAGGGGAAGATACGCAGTATTTT.